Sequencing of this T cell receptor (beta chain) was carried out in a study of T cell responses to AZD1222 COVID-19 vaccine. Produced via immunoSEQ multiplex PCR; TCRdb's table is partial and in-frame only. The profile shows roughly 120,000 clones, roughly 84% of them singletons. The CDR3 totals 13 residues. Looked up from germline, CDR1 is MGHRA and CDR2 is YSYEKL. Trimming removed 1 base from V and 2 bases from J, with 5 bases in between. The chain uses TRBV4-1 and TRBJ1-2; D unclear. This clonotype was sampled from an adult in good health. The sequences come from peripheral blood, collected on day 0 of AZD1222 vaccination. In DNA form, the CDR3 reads TGCGCCAGCAGCCAAGTCGGCAACTATGGCTACACCTTC. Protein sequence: CASSQVGNYGYTF.